This T cell receptor beta chain was sequenced during a study of cytomegalovirus exposure and HLA in healthy donors. It was with 60 Vbeta and 13 Jbeta primers that the PCR ran. The data were produced by immunoSEQ multiplex PCR, yet TCRdb's version contains in-frame clones alone and is incomplete. The sample has 97,000 or so clones, less than 85% seen once. Overall study results and limits: From TCR beta sequences, most subjects' HLA-A and HLA-B alleles were reportedly predicted accurately. Other equally common chains were less clonally expanded than HLA-associated TCR beta chains, a later analysis showed. As a later analysis showed, a missense DCLRE1C variant was linked to trimming of TCR beta V- and J-genes. Presence/absence analyses assumed roughly uniform sequencing depth across donors, which may not hold.

For this clone: Antigen specificity is unknown.

The clonotype was recovered from a man aged 40-50 years in good health and CMV-seronegative. Input material: PBMCs.

CDR3 loop: CASSMDRDNGYTF. CDR3 coding DNA: TGTGCCAGTAGTATGGACAGGGACAATGGCTACACCTTC. This chain uses TRBV19 with TRBJ1-2; 8 positions agree with TRBD1. The CDR3 runs 13 residues. The germline CDR1 and CDR2 sequences are LNHDA and SQIVND (reference sequence). With V trimmed by 3 bases and J by 6 bases, 3 bases remained unmatched.